These 28 T cell receptor beta chains were sequenced from one sample in a study of blood T cell repertoires in COVID-19. Profiled with immunoSEQ multiplex PCR; TCRdb holds only in-frame clones, not every one. The sample yields fewer than 250,000 clones, approximately 81% seen once. Source material: peripheral blood. The source of these receptors is a woman aged 80 or over with acute or convalescent COVID-19.

CDR3 DNA sequence: TGTGCCAGCGGGACAAACTTCGGGGATACGCAGTATTTT. It is translated as CASGTNFGDTQYF. The genes are TRBV12-3 or TRBV12-4 and TRBJ2-3; D may be TRBD1 (6 bases). There are 13 residues in the CDR3. V lost 8 bases and J 6 bases, leaving 15 bases between the germline ends.

The chain is built from TRBV12-3 or TRBV12-4 and TRBJ1-2; D not certain. The CDR3 has 11 residues. The ends were cut back, 1 base at V and 8 bases at J, with 5 bases in the middle. The CDR3 DNA follows: TGTGCCAGCAGTTTAGAGAGGGGCTACACCTTC. Protein sequence: CASSLERGYTF.

This clone was seen just once. V gene TRBV27 combines with J gene TRBJ1-1; 7 bases fit TRBD1. This CDR3 region has 15 residues. V shed 5 bases, J shed 1 base, and the junction held 7 bases outside the gene matches. CDR1 and CDR2 (germline): MNHEY, SMNVEV (reference sequence). The CDR3 loop is CASSPRQGGNTEAFF. CDR3 sequence (DNA): TGTGCCAGCAGTCCTCGACAGGGCGGGAACACTGAAGCTTTCTTT.

The CDR3 here is CASRGSDSPTNEKLFF. The CDR3 nucleotides read TGTGCCAGCAGGGGGTCGGACAGCCCAACTAATGAAAAACTGTTTTTT. This rearrangement joins TRBV4-2 to TRBJ1-4; a weak D match, TRBD1 (6 bases). Trimming removed 6 bases from V and 0 bases from J, with 14 bases in between. Germline V gene data show CDR1 as LGHNA and CDR2 as YNFKEQ. CDR3 length: 16 residues.

The rearrangement joins TRBV5-1 to TRBJ2-1; 8 nucleotides align to TRBD2. This CDR3 has 17 residues. Losses at the gene ends were 0 bases for V and 1 base for J; bases not matched to a gene: 6. Germline V gene sequence: CDR1 SGHRS, CDR2 YFSETQ. The CDR3 region has the DNA TGCGCCAGCAGCTTGGCCACAGCGGGAGCGTCCTACAATGAGCAGTTCTTC. It encodes CASSLATAGASYNEQFF.

The chain couples TRBV4-2 to TRBJ1-3; D might be TRBD1 (6 bases). In germline, CDR1 is LGHNA, CDR2 YNFKEQ. This CDR3 contains 17 residues. V dropped 0 bases and J dropped 0 bases, with 12 bases sitting between them. CDR3 loop: CASSQDREGGSGNTIYF. Here the CDR3 DNA reads TGTGCCAGCAGCCAAGATCGGGAGGGGGGCTCTGGAAACACCATATATTTT.

The chain has TRBV4-1 and TRBJ1-2, with D possibly matching TRBD1 (5 bases). Germline V gene sequence: CDR1 MGHRA, CDR2 YSYEKL. This CDR3 region has 17 residues. With 2 bases removed from V and 6 bases from J, the gap between germline ends came to 22 bases. CDR3 protein: CASSQPTRDSLKNGYTF. The CDR3, as DNA: TGCGCCAGCAGCCAACCGACCCGGGACTCCCTCAAAAATGGCTACACCTTC.

This clone was recorded only once. CDR3 bases: TGTGCCAGTAGTATCCAGGGGGGAGTCGGATCGGAGACCCAGTACTTC. Protein: CASSIQGGVGSETQYF. This sequence joins TRBV19 and TRBJ2-5; a weak D match, TRBD1 (7 bases). The CDR3 is made up of 16 amino acids. V lost 3 bases to trimming and J lost 5 bases, with 19 bases between them. Germline V gives CDR1 LNHDA, CDR2 SQIVND (reference sequence).

V usage is TRBV9 and J usage is TRBJ2-3; 13 nucleotides line up with TRBD2. Germline loops: CDR1 SGDLS, CDR2 YYNGEE. The V segment lost 3 bases and the J segment 1 base; nucleotides outside the gene matches: 5. The CDR3 spans 17 residues. The CDR3 loop is CASSATSGGAGTDTQYF. CDR3 nucleotide sequence: TGTGCCAGCAGCGCAACTAGCGGGGGGGCCGGCACAGATACGCAGTATTTT.

The V gene is TRBV27, the J gene TRBJ1-4, with D hard to call. CDR3 length: 14 amino acids. V lost 6 bases to trimming and J lost 8 bases, with 16 bases between them. CDR1 and CDR2 (germline): MNHEY, SMNVEV (reference sequence). The CDR3 here is CASSTPKAGEKLFF. The CDR3 DNA follows: TGTGCCAGCAGCACCCCGAAGGCGGGGGAAAAACTGTTTTTT.

In DNA form, the CDR3 reads TGTGCCAGCAGCGTGGACAGGGAGGATGTCTACGAGCAGTACTTC. This sequence encodes CASSVDREDVYEQYF. The chain uses TRBV9 and TRBJ2-7; 8 positions match TRBD1. The CDR3 is 15 residues long. The V gene end was trimmed by 2 bases and the J gene end by 3 bases; junction bases not matched to a gene: 7. Germline values: CDR1 SGDLS, CDR2 YYNGEE.

V usage is TRBV3-1 (or the pseudogene TRBV3-2) and J usage is TRBJ2-2; TRBD2 agrees at 9 bases. The junction had 3 bases not matched to a gene; V was cut back by 0 bases and J by 4 bases. The germline CDR1 and CDR2 sequences are LGHDT and YNNKEL (reference sequence). This CDR3 contains 16 residues. This CDR3 is CASSQERGGPTGELFF. Here the CDR3 DNA reads TGTGCCAGCAGCCAAGAGCGGGGGGGCCCCACCGGGGAGCTGTTTTTT.

The chain links TRBV29-1 to TRBJ1-2; 7 bases are shared with TRBD1. The germline CDR1 and CDR2 sequences are SQVTM and ANQGSEA. Trimming removed 3 bases from V and 7 bases from J; junction bases left unmatched: 5. The CDR3 runs to 12 residues. The DNA for the CDR3 is TGCAGCGTTGATCGACAGGGAGTTGGCTACACCTTC. It codes for CSVDRQGVGYTF.

CDR3 coding DNA: TGCAGCGTTGAAGGGGCAATCCAAGAGACCCAGTACTTC. It is translated as CSVEGAIQETQYF. The chain links TRBV29-1 to TRBJ2-5; D unclear. Germline CDR1 and CDR2: SQVTM and ANQGSEA. The CDR3 loop spans 13 amino acids. Between the trimmed V and J ends, which lost 1 base and 1 base, there was a span of 7 bases.

The V gene is TRBV29-1, the J gene TRBJ2-2; tentatively, D is TRBD1 (6 bases). The germline V gene encodes CDR1 SQVTM and CDR2 ANQGSEA. V dropped 7 bases and J dropped 2 bases, with 14 bases sitting between them. The CDR3 is 14 residues long. CDR3 in amino acids: CSAQGQVNTGELFF. CDR3 coding DNA: TGCAGCGCCCAGGGGCAGGTTAACACCGGGGAGCTGTTTTTT.

The rearrangement links TRBV23-1 to TRBJ1-5; possibly TRBD1 for D (5 bases). TRBV23-1 qualifies as an ORF whose function is uncertain. This CDR3 region has 14 residues. Deletions cut 3 bases from V and 5 bases from J, with 11 bases between. Here the CDR3 reads CASSQVYRHQPQHF. The CDR3, as DNA: TGCGCCAGCAGTCAGGTTTACAGGCATCAGCCCCAGCATTTT.

The chain links TRBV4-2 to TRBJ2-7; 11 bases map to TRBD2. There are 19 residues in the CDR3. In germline, CDR1 is LGHNA, CDR2 YNFKEQ. The ends lost 0 bases at V and 0 bases at J; junction bases unmatched: 10. In nucleotides, the CDR3 is TGTGCCAGCAGCCAAGATCAGCTAGCGGGGGGCCTGAGCTCCTACGAGCAGTACTTC. Translating gives CASSQDQLAGGLSSYEQYF.

The chain employs TRBV10-3 and TRBJ1-1; D call uncertain. Trimming stripped 0 bases from V and 11 bases from J, with 13 bases between. The CDR3 loop spans 13 amino acids. Germline CDR1 reads ENHRY; CDR2 reads SYGVKD. The CDR3 loop is CAISESTLDSAFF. The DNA for the CDR3 is TGTGCCATCAGTGAGTCGACTCTGGACTCGGCTTTCTTT.

This chain connects TRBV5-1 to TRBJ1-1, with TRBD1 matching over 9 bases. Germline V gene sequence: CDR1 SGHRS, CDR2 YFSETQ. Trimming took 2 bases from V and 4 from J; bases not matched to a gene: 3. The length of the CDR3 is 14 residues. The CDR3 DNA follows: TGCGCCAGCAGCTTAGGGGACAGGGTCACTGAAGCTTTCTTT. Amino acids: CASSLGDRVTEAFF.

The gene calls are TRBV4-1 and TRBJ1-6; D remains ambiguous. V lost 0 bases and J lost 6, with 9 bases in between. Germline V gives CDR1 MGHRA, CDR2 YSYEKL. CDR3 length: 15 residues. DNA for the CDR3: TGCGCCAGCAGCCAAGATTTCGGGGTTAATTCACCCCTCCACTTT. The encoded protein is CASSQDFGVNSPLHF.

V usage is TRBV6-5 and J usage is TRBJ1-2; TRBD1 matches 7 bases. Trimming removed 6 bases from V and 5 bases from J; junction bases left unmatched: 9. The CDR3 covers 14 residues. The germline CDR1 and CDR2 sequences are MNHEY and SVGAGI. CDR3 nucleotide sequence: TGTGCCAGCAGCCATCTACAGGGGACGTATGGCTACACCTTC. Protein: CASSHLQGTYGYTF.

This chain uses TRBV14 with TRBJ2-4; a possible D gene is TRBD2 (6 bases). Germline loops: CDR1 SGHDN, CDR2 FVKESK. Deletions cut 1 base from V and 11 bases from J, with 18 bases between. There are 15 residues in the CDR3. CDR3 sequence reads: CASSQGAGSVNVQYF. CDR3 DNA sequence: TGTGCCAGCAGCCAAGGGGCGGGGTCCGTCAATGTTCAGTACTTC.

The rearrangement links TRBV6-6 to TRBJ2-3, with TRBD2 as a possible D gene (6 bases). V was cut by 6 bases and J by 0 bases, with 13 bases left in between. The CDR3 is 15 amino acids. In germline, CDR1 is MNHNY, CDR2 SVGAGI (reference sequence). CDR3 DNA: TGTGCCAGCAGCGGACGGGGGTCTAGCACAGATACGCAGTATTTT. Translating gives CASSGRGSSTDTQYF.

This chain connects TRBV14 to TRBJ2-2; tentatively, D is TRBD1 (6 bases). The CDR3 sequence is 15 residues long. Trimming pared 1 base from V and 1 base from J, leaving 7 bases between. CDR1 is SGHDN and CDR2 is FVKESK in the germline V gene. In nucleotides, the CDR3 is TGTGCCAGCAGCCAAGTGACAGGGAACACCGGGGAGCTGTTTTTT. Protein: CASSQVTGNTGELFF.

The chain employs TRBV7-8 and TRBJ1-1; D is undetermined. CDR1 and CDR2 from the germline V gene are SGHVS and FQNEAQ. The CDR3 consists of 15 residues. V lost 5 bases and J 6 bases, leaving 19 bases between the germline ends. CDR3 loop: CASSLTPGLTSEAFF. The DNA of the CDR3 is TGTGCCAGCAGCCTTACCCCAGGACTAACGTCTGAAGCTTTCTTT.

The rearrangement joins TRBV2 to TRBJ1-1; perhaps TRBD1 as D (6 bases). The CDR3 covers 15 residues. CDR1 and CDR2 from the germline V gene are SNHLY and FYNNEI. V was cut by 0 bases and J by 1 base, with 9 bases left in between. The CDR3 sequence is CASSEAGHGNTEAFF. DNA for the CDR3: TGTGCCAGCAGTGAAGCGGGACATGGGAACACTGAAGCTTTCTTT.

The chain recombines TRBV7-2 with TRBJ2-7; 14 bases are shared with TRBD2. CDR3 length equals 17 residues. V lost 5 bases to trimming and J lost 0 bases; unmatched junction nucleotides: 6. Germline V lookup: CDR1 SGHTA, CDR2 FQGNSA. In nucleotides, the CDR3 is TGTGCCAGCAGCCTAGGACTAGCGGGGGGTATCTCCTACGAGCAGTACTTC. This gives the protein CASSLGLAGGISYEQYF. Full variable domain (remainder filled in from reference TRBV7-2 and TRBJ2-7): GAGVSQSPSNKVTEKGKDVELRCDPISGHTALYWYRQSLGQGLEFLIYFQGNSAPDKSGLPSDRFSAERTGGSVSTLTIQRTQQEDSAVYLCASSLGLAGGISYEQYFGPGTRLTVT.

This clone appeared a single time. The gene calls are TRBV4-3 and TRBJ1-3; D might be TRBD1 (5 bases). The germline V gene encodes CDR1 LGHNA and CDR2 YSLEER. Trimming shortened V by 1 base and J by 0 bases, and 7 bases separated the two germline ends. The CDR3 is 15 residues long. CDR3 sequence: CASSQGDSSGNTIYF. CDR3 in DNA: TGCGCCAGCAGCCAAGGCGACAGCTCTGGAAACACCATATATTTT.